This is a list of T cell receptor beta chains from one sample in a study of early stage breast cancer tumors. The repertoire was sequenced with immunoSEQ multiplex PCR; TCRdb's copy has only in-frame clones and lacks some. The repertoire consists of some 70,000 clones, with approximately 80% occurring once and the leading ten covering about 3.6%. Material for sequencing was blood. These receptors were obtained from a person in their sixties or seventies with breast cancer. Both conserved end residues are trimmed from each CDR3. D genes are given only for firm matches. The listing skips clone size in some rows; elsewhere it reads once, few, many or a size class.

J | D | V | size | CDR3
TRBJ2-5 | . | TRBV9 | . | ASSVDNWGEETQY
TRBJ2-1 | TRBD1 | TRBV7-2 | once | ASSPRDRAGDEQF
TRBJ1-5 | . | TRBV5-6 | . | ASRRGLGINQPQH
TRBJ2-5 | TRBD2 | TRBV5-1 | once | ASSLALVAGGRETQY
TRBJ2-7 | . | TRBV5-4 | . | ASSSGPRYEQY
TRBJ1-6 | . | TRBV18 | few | ASSPAAGDSPLH
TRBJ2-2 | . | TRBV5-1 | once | AGRGVPDTGELF
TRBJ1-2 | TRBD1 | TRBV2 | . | ASSEEGGRRRGYT
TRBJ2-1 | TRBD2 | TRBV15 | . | ATSRATASGYSSYNEQF
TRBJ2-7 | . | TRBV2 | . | ASSFGGSYEQY
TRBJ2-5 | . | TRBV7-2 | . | ASSLPSGVTQY
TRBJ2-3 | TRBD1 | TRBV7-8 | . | ASSLNRGLVADTQY
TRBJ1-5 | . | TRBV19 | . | ASSITGDQPQH
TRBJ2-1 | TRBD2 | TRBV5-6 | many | ASSLGQGGMNEQF
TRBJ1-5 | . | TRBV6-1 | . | ASNHRTGDQPQH
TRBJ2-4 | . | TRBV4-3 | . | ASSSPPGRVH
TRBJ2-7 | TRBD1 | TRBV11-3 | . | ASSTGGAYEQY
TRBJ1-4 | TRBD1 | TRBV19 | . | ASKGQNNEKLF
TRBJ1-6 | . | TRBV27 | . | ASSLSATGSPLH
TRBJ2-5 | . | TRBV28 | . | ASSPGGPLPYETQY
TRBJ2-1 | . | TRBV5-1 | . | ASSLEQGRDEQF
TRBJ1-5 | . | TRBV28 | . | ASSFGWFRNNQPQH
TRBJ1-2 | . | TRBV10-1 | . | ARGDGYT